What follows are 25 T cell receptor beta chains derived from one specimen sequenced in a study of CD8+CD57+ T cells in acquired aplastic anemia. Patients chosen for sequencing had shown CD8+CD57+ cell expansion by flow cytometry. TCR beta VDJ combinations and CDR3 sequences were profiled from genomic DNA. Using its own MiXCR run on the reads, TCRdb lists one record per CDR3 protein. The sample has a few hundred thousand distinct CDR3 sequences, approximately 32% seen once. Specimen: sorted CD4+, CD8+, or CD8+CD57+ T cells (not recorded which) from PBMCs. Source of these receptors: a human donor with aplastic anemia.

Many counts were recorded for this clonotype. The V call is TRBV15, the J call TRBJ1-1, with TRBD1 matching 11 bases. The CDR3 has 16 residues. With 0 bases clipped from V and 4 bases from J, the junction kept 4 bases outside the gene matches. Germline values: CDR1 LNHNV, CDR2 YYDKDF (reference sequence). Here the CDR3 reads CATSRDPGQGATEAFF. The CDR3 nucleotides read TGTGCCACCAGCAGAGATCCCGGACAGGGGGCCACTGAAGCTTTCTTT.

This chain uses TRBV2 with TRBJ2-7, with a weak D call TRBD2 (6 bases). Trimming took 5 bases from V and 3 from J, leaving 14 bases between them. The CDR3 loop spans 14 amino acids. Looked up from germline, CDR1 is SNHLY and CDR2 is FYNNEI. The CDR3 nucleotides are TGTGCCAGCAGTTTACGTCAGGACTACTACGAGCAGTACTTC. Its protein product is CASSLRQDYYEQYF.

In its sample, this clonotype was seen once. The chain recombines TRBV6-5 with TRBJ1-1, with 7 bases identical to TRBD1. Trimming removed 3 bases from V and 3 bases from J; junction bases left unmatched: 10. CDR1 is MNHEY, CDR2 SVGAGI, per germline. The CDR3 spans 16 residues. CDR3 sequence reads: CASSYEQGPLDTEAFF. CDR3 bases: TGTGCCAGCAGTTATGAACAGGGGCCTTTAGACACTGAAGCTTTCTTT.

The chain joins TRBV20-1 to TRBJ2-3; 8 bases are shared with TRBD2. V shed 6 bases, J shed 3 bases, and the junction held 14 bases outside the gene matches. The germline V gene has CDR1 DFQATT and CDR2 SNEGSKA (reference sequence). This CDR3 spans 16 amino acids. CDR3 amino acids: CSAELAVPMGTDTQYF. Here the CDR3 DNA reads TGCAGTGCAGAACTAGCGGTCCCGATGGGGACAGATACGCAGTATTTT.

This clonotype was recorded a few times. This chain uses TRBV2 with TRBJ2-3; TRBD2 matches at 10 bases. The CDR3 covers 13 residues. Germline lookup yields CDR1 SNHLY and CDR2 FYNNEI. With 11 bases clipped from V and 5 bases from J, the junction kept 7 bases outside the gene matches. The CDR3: CAAASGGIDTQYF. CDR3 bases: TGTGCCGCAGCTAGCGGGGGTATAGATACGCAGTATTTT.

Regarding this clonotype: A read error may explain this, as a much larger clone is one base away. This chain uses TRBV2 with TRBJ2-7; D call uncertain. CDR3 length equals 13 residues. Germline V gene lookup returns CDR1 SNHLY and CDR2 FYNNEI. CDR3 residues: CASRQDGLYGQYF. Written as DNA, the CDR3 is TGTGCCAGCAGGCAGGACGGTCTCTACGGGCAGTACTTC.

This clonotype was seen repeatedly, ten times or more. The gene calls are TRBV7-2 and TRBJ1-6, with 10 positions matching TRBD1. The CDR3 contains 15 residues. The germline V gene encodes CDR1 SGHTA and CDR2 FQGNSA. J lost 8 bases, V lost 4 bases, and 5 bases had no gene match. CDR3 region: CASSYDRGHDSPLHF. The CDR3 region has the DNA TGTGCCAGCAGCTACGACAGGGGGCATGATTCACCCCTCCACTTT.

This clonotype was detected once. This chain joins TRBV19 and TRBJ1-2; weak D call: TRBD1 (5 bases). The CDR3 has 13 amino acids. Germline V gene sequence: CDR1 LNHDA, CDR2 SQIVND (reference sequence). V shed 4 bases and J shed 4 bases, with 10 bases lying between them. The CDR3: CASSTQGIYGYTF. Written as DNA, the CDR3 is TGTGCCAGTAGTACGCAGGGTATCTATGGCTACACCTTC.

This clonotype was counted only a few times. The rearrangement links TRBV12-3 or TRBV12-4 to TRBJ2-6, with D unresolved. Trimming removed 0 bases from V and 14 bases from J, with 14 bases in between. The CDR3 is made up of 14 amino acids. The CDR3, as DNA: TGTGCCAGCAGTTTAGCGGTGGGTCTTTTCTTCCTGACTTTC. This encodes CASSLAVGLFFLTF.

The CDR3 DNA follows: TGTGCCAGCAGCCGGGCTCTAGCGGGGGGGGCGGGCAATGAGCAGTTCTTC. This codes for CASSRALAGGAGNEQFF. The chain links TRBV11-2 to TRBJ2-1; 12 bases fit TRBD2. The CDR3 is 17 residues long. Germline V lookup: CDR1 SGHAT, CDR2 FQNNGV. The junction had 11 bases not matched to a gene; V was cut back by 5 bases and J by 6 bases.

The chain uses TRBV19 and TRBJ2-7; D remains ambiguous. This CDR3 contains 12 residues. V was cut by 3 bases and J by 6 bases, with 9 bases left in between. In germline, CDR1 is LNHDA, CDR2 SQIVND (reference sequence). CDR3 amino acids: CASSMMGGEQYF. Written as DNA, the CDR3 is TGTGCCAGTAGTATGATGGGTGGCGAGCAGTACTTC.

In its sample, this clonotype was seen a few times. The CDR3 DNA sequence: TGTGCCAGCAGCCAAGATGGGGGACAGGGCACAGATACGCAGTATTTT. As protein: CASSQDGGQGTDTQYF. This chain connects TRBV4-2 to TRBJ2-3, with 8 positions matching TRBD1. Looked up from germline, CDR1 is LGHNA and CDR2 is YNFKEQ. After removal of 0 bases from V and 1 base from J, the junction contained 3 bases not matched to a gene. There are 16 residues in the CDR3.

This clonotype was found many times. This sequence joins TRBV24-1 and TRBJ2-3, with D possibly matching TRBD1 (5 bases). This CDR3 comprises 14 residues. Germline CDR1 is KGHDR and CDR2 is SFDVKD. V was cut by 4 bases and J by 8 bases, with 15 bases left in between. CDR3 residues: CATSEAGPIGTQYF. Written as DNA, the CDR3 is TGTGCCACCAGTGAAGCAGGGCCCATAGGTACGCAGTATTTT.

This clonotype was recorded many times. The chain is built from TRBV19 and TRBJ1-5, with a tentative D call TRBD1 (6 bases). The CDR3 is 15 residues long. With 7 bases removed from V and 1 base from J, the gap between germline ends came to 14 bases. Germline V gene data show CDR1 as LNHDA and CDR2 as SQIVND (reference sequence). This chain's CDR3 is CASTGQNWSNQPQHF. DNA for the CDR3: TGTGCCAGTACCGGACAGAATTGGAGCAATCAGCCCCAGCATTTT. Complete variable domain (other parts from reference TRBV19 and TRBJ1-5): DGGITQSPKYLFRKEGQNVTLSCEQNLNHDAMYWYRQDPGQGLRLIYYSQIVNDFQKGDIAEGYSVSREKKESFPLTVTSAQKNPTAFYLCASTGQNWSNQPQHFGDGTRLSIL.

CDR3 nucleotides: TGTGCCAGCAGCCCTCGTAACGGGGGGGGTGAGCAGTTCTTC. Translated: CASSPRNGGGEQFF. This chain uses TRBV5-8 with TRBJ2-1; 8 bases map to TRBD2. Germline V lookup: CDR1 SGHTS, CDR2 YDEGEE. V lost 4 bases to trimming and J lost 9 bases; unmatched junction nucleotides: 9. The CDR3 spans 14 residues.

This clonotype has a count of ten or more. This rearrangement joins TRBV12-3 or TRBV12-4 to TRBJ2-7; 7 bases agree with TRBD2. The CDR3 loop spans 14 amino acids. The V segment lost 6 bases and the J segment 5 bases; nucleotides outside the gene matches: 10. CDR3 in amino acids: CASRSLAVVDEQYF. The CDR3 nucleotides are TGTGCCAGCAGGTCCCTAGCGGTGGTCGACGAGCAGTACTTC.

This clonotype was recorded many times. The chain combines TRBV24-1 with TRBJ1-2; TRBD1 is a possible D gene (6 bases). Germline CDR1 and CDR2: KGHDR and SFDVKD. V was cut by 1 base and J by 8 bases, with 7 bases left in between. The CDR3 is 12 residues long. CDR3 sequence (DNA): TGTGCCACCAGTGATTTTGGGACAGGCTACACCTTC. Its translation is CATSDFGTGYTF.

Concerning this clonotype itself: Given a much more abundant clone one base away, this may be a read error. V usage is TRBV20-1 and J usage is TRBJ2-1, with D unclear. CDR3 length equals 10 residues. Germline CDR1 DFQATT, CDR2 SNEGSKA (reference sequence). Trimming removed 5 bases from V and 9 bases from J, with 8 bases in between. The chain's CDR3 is CSAELSEQFF. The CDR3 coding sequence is TGCAGTGCTGAACTCAGTGAGCAGTTCTTC.

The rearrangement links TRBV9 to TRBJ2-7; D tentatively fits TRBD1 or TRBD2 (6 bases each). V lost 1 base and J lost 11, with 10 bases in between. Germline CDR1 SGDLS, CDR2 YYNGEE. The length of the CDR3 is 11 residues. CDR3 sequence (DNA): TGTGCCAGCAGCGTAACGGAGGGGGAGTACTTC. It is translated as CASSVTEGEYF. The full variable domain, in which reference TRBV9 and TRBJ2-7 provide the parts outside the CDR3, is DSGVTQTPKHLITATGQRVTLRCSPRSGDLSVYWYQQSLDQGLQFLIQYYNGEERAKGNILERFSAQQFPDLHSELNLSSLELGDSALYFCASSVTEGEYFGPGTRLTVT.

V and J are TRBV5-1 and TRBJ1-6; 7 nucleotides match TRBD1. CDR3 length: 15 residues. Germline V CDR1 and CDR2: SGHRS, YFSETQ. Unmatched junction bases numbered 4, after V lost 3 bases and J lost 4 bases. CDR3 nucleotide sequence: TGCGCCAGCAGCTCAGGACAGGCGTATAATTCACCCCTCCACTTT. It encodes CASSSGQAYNSPLHF.

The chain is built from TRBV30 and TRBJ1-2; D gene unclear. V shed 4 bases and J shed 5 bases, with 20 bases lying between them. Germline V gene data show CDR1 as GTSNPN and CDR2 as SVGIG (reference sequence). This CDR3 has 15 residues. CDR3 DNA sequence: TGTGCCTGGATTTCCCTAAAGAGTTGGAAATATGGCTACACCTTC. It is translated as CAWISLKSWKYGYTF.

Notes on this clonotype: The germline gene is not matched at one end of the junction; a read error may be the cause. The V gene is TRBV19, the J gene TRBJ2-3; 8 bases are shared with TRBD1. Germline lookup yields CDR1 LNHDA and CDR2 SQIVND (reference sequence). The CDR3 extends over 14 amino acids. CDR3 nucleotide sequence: TGCGCCAGTACAGGCGGACAGGGAACAGATGCGCAGTATTTT. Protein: CASTGGQGTDAQYF.

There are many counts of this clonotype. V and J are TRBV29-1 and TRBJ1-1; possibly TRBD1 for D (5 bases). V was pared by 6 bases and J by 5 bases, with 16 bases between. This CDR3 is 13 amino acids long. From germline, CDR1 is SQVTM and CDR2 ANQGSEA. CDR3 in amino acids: CSVTRDLGTEAFF. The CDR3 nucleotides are TGCAGCGTGACCCGGGACCTGGGGACTGAAGCTTTCTTT.

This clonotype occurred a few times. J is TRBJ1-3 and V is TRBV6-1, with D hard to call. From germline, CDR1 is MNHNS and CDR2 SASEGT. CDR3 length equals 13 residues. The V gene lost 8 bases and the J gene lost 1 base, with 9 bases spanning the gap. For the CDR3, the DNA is TGTGCCAGCGAGGGCAGTTCTGGAAACACCATATATTTT. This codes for CASEGSSGNTIYF.

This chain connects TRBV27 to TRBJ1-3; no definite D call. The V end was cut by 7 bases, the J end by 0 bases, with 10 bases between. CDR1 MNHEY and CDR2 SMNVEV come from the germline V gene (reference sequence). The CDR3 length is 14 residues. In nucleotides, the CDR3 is TGTGCCAGCAACGGCCTCATCTCTGGAAACACCATATATTTT. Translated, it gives CASNGLISGNTIYF.